This T cell receptor (beta chain) was recorded in a study of breast tumors, draining lymph nodes, adjacent tissues. V was pared by 5 bases and J by 7 bases, with 10 bases of the junction left unmatched. The CDR3 sequence is 15 residues long. Germline CDR1 SGHTA, CDR2 FQGNSA. TCRdb reprocessed the multiplex PCR reads with MiXCR, giving one entry per CDR3 protein. The sample lists some 130,000 distinct CDR3 sequences; 20% were seen once. Remarks on this clonotype: This may be a read error: a much more frequent sequence differs by one nucleotide.

The lymph nodes were axillary draining lymph nodes from breast cancer patients. The receptor's source is a female donor with breast cancer. Some clones in this sample may be carry-over from other donors' samples. The genes are TRBV7-2 and TRBJ1-4; TRBD1 matches 7 bases. Sequencing used axillary lymph node tissue. CDR3 DNA sequence: TGTGCCAGCAGCCTCGGGGACAGAAGGCTTGAAAAACTGTTTTTT. It yields the protein CASSLGDRRLEKLFF. Full variable domain (rest looked up from reference TRBV7-2 and TRBJ1-4): GAGVSQSPSNKVTEKGKDVELRCDPISGHTALYWYRQSLGQGLEFLIYFQGNSAPDKSGLPSDRFSAERTGGSVSTLTIQRTQQEDSAVYLCASSLGDRRLEKLFFGSGTQLSVL.